What follows are 24 T cell receptor beta chains derived from one specimen sequenced in a study of shared clonotypes between healthy human individuals. TCRdb's copy holds only in-frame clones and misses some; the assay was immunoSEQ multiplex PCR. The sample includes about half a million clones, about 85% of them seen just once. Sample: PBMCs. These receptors were taken from a woman between 40 and 55 years old in good health. Some clones in this sample may be carry-over from other donors' samples.

This chain links TRBV6-5 with TRBJ2-2; 10 nucleotides align to TRBD1. The V gene's germline CDR1 is MNHEY and CDR2 SVGAGI. CDR3 length equals 14 residues. V shed 6 bases and J 6 bases; nucleotides not matched to a gene: 4. CDR3 loop: CASSSGTGAGELFF. The CDR3 nucleotides read TGTGCCAGCAGCTCCGGGACAGGGGCCGGGGAGCTGTTTTTT.

This clone was counted a few times. This chain uses TRBV7-2 with TRBJ2-7; 13 bases map to TRBD2. The germline V gene has CDR1 SGHTA and CDR2 FQGNSA. The CDR3 sequence is 16 residues long. V lost 4 bases to trimming and J lost 4 bases; unmatched junction nucleotides: 7. As DNA, the CDR3 is TGTGCCAGCAGCTCCCCCCGGACTAGCGGGAGATACGAGCAGTACTTC. Translating gives CASSSPRTSGRYEQYF.

The genes are TRBV2 and TRBJ1-3; D gene uncertain. The CDR3 contains 14 residues. The V gene's germline CDR1 is SNHLY and CDR2 FYNNEI. V shed 1 base and J shed 1 base, with 5 bases lying between them. Here the CDR3 reads CASSEVRSGNTIYF. The DNA of the CDR3 is TGTGCCAGCAGTGAAGTCAGGTCTGGAAACACCATATATTTT.

The CDR3 spells CASSLGTSGDNEQFF. Here the CDR3 DNA reads TGTGCCAGCAGCTTGGGGACTAGCGGAGACAATGAGCAGTTCTTC. This sequence joins TRBV5-8 and TRBJ2-1; 10 positions match TRBD2. J gave up 5 bases and V 0 bases, and 2 bases lay outside the gene matches. Per germline, CDR1 SGHTS and CDR2 YDEGEE. The CDR3 totals 15 residues.

The rearrangement links TRBV28 to TRBJ2-2; a weak D match, TRBD2 (5 bases). This CDR3 is 15 amino acids long. V was pared by 2 bases and J by 4 bases, with 11 bases between. Germline CDR1 MDHEN, CDR2 SYDVKM. CDR3 residues: CASSLRLEGTGELFF. The CDR3 coding sequence is TGTGCCAGCAGTTTACGGCTAGAGGGCACCGGGGAGCTGTTTTTT. Using reference TRBV28 and TRBJ2-2 for the parts outside the CDR3, the full variable domain is DVKVTQSSRYLVKRTGEKVFLECVQDMDHENMFWYRQDPGLGLRLIYFSYDVKMKEKGDIPEGYSVSREKKERFSLILESASTNQTSMYLCASSLRLEGTGELFFGEGSRLTVL.

This clone was detected only a few times. The V and J genes are TRBV29-1 and TRBJ2-5; 7 nucleotides agree with TRBD2. Per germline, CDR1 SQVTM and CDR2 ANQGSEA. After removal of 4 bases from V and 5 bases from J, the junction contained 10 bases not matched to a gene. CDR3 length: 14 residues. As DNA, the CDR3 is TGCAGCGTTGGCGGGGGAGGACCTTCCGAGACCCAGTACTTC. Translating gives CSVGGGGPSETQYF.

This chain uses TRBV2 with TRBJ2-4; the match to TRBD1 covers 9 bases. V shed 8 bases and J 3 bases; nucleotides not matched to a gene: 8. Germline V gene sequence: CDR1 SNHLY, CDR2 FYNNEI. This CDR3 is built from 15 residues. The CDR3 nucleotides read TGTGCCAGCCTACAGGGGGCTTGGGGCAAAAACATTCAGTACTTC. Protein product: CASLQGAWGKNIQYF.

This clone has just a few counts. The chain employs TRBV18 and TRBJ2-7, with D possibly matching TRBD2 (6 bases). CDR3 length equals 15 residues. Germline V gives CDR1 KGHSH, CDR2 LQKENI. V was clipped by 2 bases and J by 0 bases, with 11 bases between them. CDR3 in amino acids: CASSPGAGSSYEQYF. CDR3 nucleotides: TGTGCCAGCTCACCAGGGGCGGGGTCCTCCTACGAGCAGTACTTC. The full variable domain, in which reference TRBV18 and TRBJ2-7 provide the parts outside the CDR3, is NAGVMQNPRHLVRRRGQEARLRCSPMKGHSHVYWYRQLPEEGLKFMVYLQKENIIDESGMPKERFSAEFPKEGPSILRIQQVVRGDSAAYFCASSPGAGSSYEQYFGPGTRLTVT.

The V and J genes are TRBV18 and TRBJ1-1; no firm D call. Between the trimmed V and J ends, which lost 6 bases and 2 bases, there was a span of 10 bases. Germline assignment: CDR1 KGHSH and CDR2 LQKENI. This CDR3 is 13 amino acids long. The CDR3, as DNA: TGTGCCAGCTCGCAGCAGGTTAACACTGAAGCTTTCTTT. Translation: CASSQQVNTEAFF.

Regarding this clone: A much larger clone differs by one base, so this may be a read error. The chain carries TRBV27 and TRBJ2-3; D is undetermined. Germline V lookup: CDR1 MNHEY, CDR2 SMNVEV (reference sequence). The CDR3 covers 13 residues. Here the CDR3 reads CASSLDRTDTQCF. Written as DNA, the CDR3 is TGTGCCAGCAGTTTAGATCGCACAGATACGCAGTGTTTT.

V usage is TRBV5-1 and J usage is TRBJ2-1; TRBD2 matches at 9 bases. Germline loops: CDR1 SGHRS, CDR2 YFSETQ. The CDR3 sequence is 16 residues long. V gave up 4 bases and J gave up 7 bases; unmatched junction bases: 12. The CDR3 DNA sequence: TGCGCCAGCAGCAACCTAGCGGGACCCGGCGTAAATGAGCAGTTCTTC. It yields the protein CASSNLAGPGVNEQFF.

On this clone itself: Since a much larger clone is just one base distant, this may be a read error. The genes are TRBV27 and TRBJ2-7; no definite D call. Looked up from germline, CDR1 is MNHEY and CDR2 is SMNVEV (reference sequence). The CDR3 runs to 11 residues. This chain's CDR3 is CASSFLYEQCF. CDR3 in DNA: TGTGCCAGCAGTTTCCTCTACGAGCAGTGCTTC.

The V gene is TRBV28, the J gene TRBJ2-5; TRBD2 agrees at 9 bases. V lost 7 bases and J lost 1; bases outside the gene matches: 10. CDR1 is MDHEN and CDR2 is SYDVKM in the germline V gene. CDR3 length: 16 amino acids. The CDR3 nucleotides are TGTGCCAGCACCACGGGGCTAGCGGGATTCCAAGAGACCCAGTACTTC. Amino acid sequence: CASTTGLAGFQETQYF.

This clone was counted at least ten times. This chain uses TRBV4-2 with TRBJ2-7; 7 bases fit TRBD2. The CDR3 has 16 residues. Germline V CDR1 and CDR2: LGHNA, YNFKEQ. V lost 1 base to trimming and J lost 0 bases; unmatched junction nucleotides: 6. CDR3 residues: CASSQAWRGSSYEQYF. CDR3 nucleotides: TGTGCCAGCAGCCAAGCCTGGCGGGGGAGCTCCTACGAGCAGTACTTC.

The chain recombines TRBV7-6 with TRBJ2-7; possibly TRBD1 for D (6 bases). Germline-derived CDR1 and CDR2 are SGHVS and FNYEAQ. The V end lost 5 bases, the J end lost 4 bases, and 18 bases lay between the germline ends. This CDR3 is built from 15 residues. The CDR3 region has the DNA TGTGCCAGCAGCCCCGGTACAGGGTCAAGTTACGAGCAGTACTTC. It encodes CASSPGTGSSYEQYF.

As regards this clone: The likely explanation is a read error, given a far larger clone one base away. The sample contains more than one DNA sequence encoding this CDR3. This chain joins TRBV6-1 and TRBJ2-1; 9 bases line up with TRBD2. Germline V gene lookup returns CDR1 MNHNS and CDR2 SASEGT. This CDR3 is built from 14 residues. The J segment lost 5 bases and the V segment lost 7 bases, leaving 6 bases of the junction unmatched. CDR3 sequence: CASTPGLADNEQFF. For the CDR3, the DNA is TGTGCCAGCACCCCGGGACTAGCTGACAATGAGCAGTTCTTC.

The gene calls are TRBV7-2 and TRBJ2-1; TRBD2 matches 14 bases. Trimming cost V 5 bases and J 9 bases; bases outside gene matches: 6. The CDR3 consists of 15 residues. Germline V gene sequence: CDR1 SGHTA, CDR2 FQGNSA. CDR3 protein: CASSQGLAGVVEQFF. The CDR3 DNA reads TGTGCCAGCAGCCAGGGACTAGCGGGAGTAGTTGAGCAGTTCTTC. Filled out from reference TRBV7-2 and TRBJ2-1, the complete variable domain reads GAGVSQSPSNKVTEKGKDVELRCDPISGHTALYWYRQSLGQGLEFLIYFQGNSAPDKSGLPSDRFSAERTGGSVSTLTIQRTQQEDSAVYLCASSQGLAGVVEQFFGPGTRLTVL.

The rearrangement links TRBV29-1 to TRBJ2-3; D might be TRBD2 (6 bases). Trimming removed 0 bases at V and 5 bases at J, with 15 bases between. Germline loops: CDR1 SQVTM, CDR2 ANQGSEA. The CDR3 loop spans 15 amino acids. CDR3 loop: CSVEDGVLGGDTQYF. CDR3 DNA: TGCAGCGTTGAAGATGGGGTGTTGGGGGGAGATACGCAGTATTTT.

The chain has TRBV4-2 and TRBJ1-1; TRBD1 might be the D (5 bases). The CDR3 contains 12 residues. Germline V gene sequence: CDR1 LGHNA, CDR2 YNFKEQ. V dropped 0 bases and J dropped 8 bases, with 7 bases sitting between them. The CDR3 DNA is TGTGCCAGCAGCCAAGAGGGACGCGAAGCTTTCTTT. Its protein is CASSQEGREAFF.

Details on this clone: The sample contains more than one DNA sequence encoding this CDR3. The V and J genes are TRBV27 and TRBJ1-2; D not certain. The CDR3 contains 12 residues. Trimming shortened V by 0 bases and J by 4 bases, and 3 bases separated the two germline ends. Per germline, CDR1 MNHEY and CDR2 SMNVEV (reference sequence). CDR3 protein: CASSLSGYGYTF. The CDR3 DNA reads as TGTGCCAGCAGTTTATCGGGCTATGGCTACACCTTC.

This clone came up a few times. The gene calls are TRBV27 and TRBJ1-1; tentative D call: TRBD1 (5 bases). The CDR3 is 15 amino acids. Germline V lookup: CDR1 MNHEY, CDR2 SMNVEV (reference sequence). V was cut by 6 bases and J by 0 bases, with 14 bases left in between. The CDR3 DNA sequence: TGTGCCAGCAGCAGACAGAACATCATGAACACTGAAGCTTTCTTT. Protein product: CASSRQNIMNTEAFF.

The V gene is TRBV7-2, the J gene TRBJ2-7; 9 bases map to TRBD2. From germline, CDR1 is SGHTA and CDR2 FQGNSA. The CDR3 is 16 amino acids. V was pared by 5 bases and J by 3 bases, with 11 bases of the junction left unmatched. The CDR3 region has the DNA TGTGCCAGCAGCCCAAGGCTCCTAGCGGGGCTCTACGAGCAGTACTTC. Protein: CASSPRLLAGLYEQYF.

Notes on this clone: A far more abundant clone sits one base away, making this likely a read error. V and J are TRBV5-6 and TRBJ2-1; the D gene is possibly TRBD1 (5 bases). This CDR3 is built from 11 residues. CDR1 SGHDT and CDR2 YYEEEE come from the germline V gene. The CDR3 DNA follows: TGTGCCGGCAGCTTGGGCCCAGGGAAGTTCTTC. Residues: CAGSLGPGKFF.

This clone was observed a few times. A far larger clone is one nucleotide away, so this likely arose from a read error. Other nucleotide sequences in the sample specify the same CDR3. The chain employs TRBV10-2 and TRBJ2-2; D is perhaps TRBD1 (5 bases). This CDR3 has 14 residues. Germline V gives CDR1 WSHSY, CDR2 SAAADI. The chain's CDR3 is CASKKDTNTGELFF. Written as DNA, the CDR3 is TGCGCCAGCAAGAAGGACACCAACACCGGAGAGCTGTTTTTT.